This T cell receptor beta chain was captured by sequencing in a study of blood T cell repertoires in COVID-19. Study-wide background: Acute and convalescent COVID-19 specimens originated in the United States, Italy and Spain. From T cells, B-cell-depleted T cells, or PBMCs came the material, which was cDNA or gDNA.

Original processing methods: Estimated nucleated cell counts came from reference gene primer amplification. Only in-frame clones appear in the TCRdb table, and some are missing; sequencing was by immunoSEQ multiplex PCR. The V and J calls and clone size come from that table; D and trimming were worked out from the DNA. The sample lists 280,000 or so clones, roughly 86% seen once, with 9.4% in the top ten. The CDR3 sequence is 14 residues long. V lost 3 bases and J 5 bases, leaving 12 bases between the germline ends. The germline V gene has CDR1 SGDLS and CDR2 YYNGEE. This TCR was sampled from a man younger than 35 with active or convalescent COVID-19. Sequenced material: peripheral blood. This chain connects TRBV9 to TRBJ2-1; the D is unclear. CDR3 amino acids: CASSAAATNNEQFF. The CDR3 bases are TGTGCCAGCAGCGCCGCCGCTACGAACAATGAGCAGTTCTTC.